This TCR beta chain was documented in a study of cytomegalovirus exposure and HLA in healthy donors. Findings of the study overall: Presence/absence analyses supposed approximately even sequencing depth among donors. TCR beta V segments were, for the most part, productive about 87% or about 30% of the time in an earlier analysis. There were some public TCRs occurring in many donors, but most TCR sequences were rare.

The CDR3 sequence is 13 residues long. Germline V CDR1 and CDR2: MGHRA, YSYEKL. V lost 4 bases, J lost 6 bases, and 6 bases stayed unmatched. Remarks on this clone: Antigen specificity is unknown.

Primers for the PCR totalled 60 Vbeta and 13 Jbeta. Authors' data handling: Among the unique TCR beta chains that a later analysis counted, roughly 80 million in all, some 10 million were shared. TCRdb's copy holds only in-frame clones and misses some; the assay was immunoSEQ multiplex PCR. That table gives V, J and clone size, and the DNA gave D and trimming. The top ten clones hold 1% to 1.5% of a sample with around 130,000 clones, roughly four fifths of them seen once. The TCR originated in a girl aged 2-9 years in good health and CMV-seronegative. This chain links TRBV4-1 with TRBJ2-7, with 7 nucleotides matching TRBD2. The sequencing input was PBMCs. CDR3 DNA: TGCGCCAGCAGCCCCTGGACTAGGGCCGAGCAGTACTTC. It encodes CASSPWTRAEQYF.